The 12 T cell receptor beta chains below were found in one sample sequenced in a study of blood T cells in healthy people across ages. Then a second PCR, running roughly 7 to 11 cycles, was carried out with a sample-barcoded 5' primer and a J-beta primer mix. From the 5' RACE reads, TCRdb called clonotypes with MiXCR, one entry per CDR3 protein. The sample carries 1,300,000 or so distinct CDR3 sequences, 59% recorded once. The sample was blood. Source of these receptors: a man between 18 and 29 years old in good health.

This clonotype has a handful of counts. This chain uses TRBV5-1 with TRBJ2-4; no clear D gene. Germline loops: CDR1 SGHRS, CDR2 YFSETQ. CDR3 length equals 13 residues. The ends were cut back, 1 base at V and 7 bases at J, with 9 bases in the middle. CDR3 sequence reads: CASSLSTANIQYF. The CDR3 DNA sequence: TGCGCCAGCAGCTTGAGTACGGCGAACATTCAGTACTTC. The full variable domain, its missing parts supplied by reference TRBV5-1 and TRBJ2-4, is KAGVTQTPRYLIKTRGQQVTLSCSPISGHRSVSWYQQTPGQGLQFLFEYFSETQRNKGNFPGRFSGRQFSNSRSEMNVSTLELGDSALYLCASSLSTANIQYFGAGTRLSVL.

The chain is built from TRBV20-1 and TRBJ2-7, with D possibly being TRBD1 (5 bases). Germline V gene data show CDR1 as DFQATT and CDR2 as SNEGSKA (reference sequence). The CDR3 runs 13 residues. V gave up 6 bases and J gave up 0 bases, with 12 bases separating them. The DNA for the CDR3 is TGCAGTGCAACAGACAGCCTCTCCTACGAGCAGTACTTC. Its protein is CSATDSLSYEQYF.

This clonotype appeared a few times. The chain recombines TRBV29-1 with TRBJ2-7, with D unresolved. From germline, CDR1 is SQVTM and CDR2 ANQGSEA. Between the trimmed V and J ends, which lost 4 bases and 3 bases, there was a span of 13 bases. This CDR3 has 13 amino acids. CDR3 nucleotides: TGCAGCGTTGCTCTCGGACGGAACTACGAGCAGTACTTC. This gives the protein CSVALGRNYEQYF.

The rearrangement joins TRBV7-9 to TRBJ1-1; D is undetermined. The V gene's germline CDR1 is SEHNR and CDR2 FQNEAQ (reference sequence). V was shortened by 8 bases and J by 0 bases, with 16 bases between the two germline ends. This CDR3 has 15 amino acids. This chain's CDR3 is CASGPRRALNTEAFF. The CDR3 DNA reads TGTGCCAGCGGTCCTAGACGGGCGCTGAACACTGAAGCTTTCTTT.

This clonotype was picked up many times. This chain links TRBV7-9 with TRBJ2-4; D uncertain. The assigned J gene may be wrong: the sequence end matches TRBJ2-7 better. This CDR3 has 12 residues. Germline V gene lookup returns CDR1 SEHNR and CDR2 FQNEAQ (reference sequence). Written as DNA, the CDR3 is TGTGCCAGCAGCTTAATTAACTACGAGCAGTACTTC. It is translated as CASSLINYEQYF.

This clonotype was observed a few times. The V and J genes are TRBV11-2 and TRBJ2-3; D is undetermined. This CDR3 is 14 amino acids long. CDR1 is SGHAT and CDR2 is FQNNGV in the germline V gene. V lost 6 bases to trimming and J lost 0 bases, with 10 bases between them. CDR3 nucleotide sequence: TGTGCCAGCAGGTCCCTCACTAGCACAGATACGCAGTATTTT. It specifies CASRSLTSTDTQYF.

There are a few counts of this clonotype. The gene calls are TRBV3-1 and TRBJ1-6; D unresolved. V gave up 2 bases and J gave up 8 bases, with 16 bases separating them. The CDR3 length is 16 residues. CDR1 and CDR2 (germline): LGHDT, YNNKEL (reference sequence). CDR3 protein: CASSQLADFPYSPLHF. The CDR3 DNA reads TGTGCCAGCAGCCAATTAGCGGATTTCCCTTATTCACCCCTCCACTTT.

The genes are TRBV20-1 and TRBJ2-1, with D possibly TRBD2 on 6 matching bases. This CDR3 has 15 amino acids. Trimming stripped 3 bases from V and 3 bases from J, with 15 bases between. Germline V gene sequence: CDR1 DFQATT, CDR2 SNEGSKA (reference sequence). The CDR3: CSASFGRPLYNEQFF. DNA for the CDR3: TGCAGTGCTAGCTTTGGGAGGCCCCTCTACAATGAGCAGTTCTTC.

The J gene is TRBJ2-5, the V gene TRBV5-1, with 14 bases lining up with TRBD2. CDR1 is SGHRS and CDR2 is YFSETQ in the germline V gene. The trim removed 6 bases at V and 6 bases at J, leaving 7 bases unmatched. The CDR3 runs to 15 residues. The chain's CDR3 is CASTPTSGGEQTQYF. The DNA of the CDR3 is TGCGCCAGCACACCGACTAGCGGGGGGGAACAGACCCAGTACTTC.

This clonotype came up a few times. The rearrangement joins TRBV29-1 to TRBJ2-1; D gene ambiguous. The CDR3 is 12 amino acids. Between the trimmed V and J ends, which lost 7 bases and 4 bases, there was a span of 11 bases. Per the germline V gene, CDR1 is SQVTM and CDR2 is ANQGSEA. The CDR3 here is CSGVDGYNEQFF. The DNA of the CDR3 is TGCAGCGGCGTTGACGGGTACAATGAGCAGTTCTTC.

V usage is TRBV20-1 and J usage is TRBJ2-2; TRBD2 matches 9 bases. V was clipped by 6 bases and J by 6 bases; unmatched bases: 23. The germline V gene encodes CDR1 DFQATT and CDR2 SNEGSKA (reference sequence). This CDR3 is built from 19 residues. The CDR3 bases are TGCAGTGCCAGATTCGGGAATAGCGGGAGCGTTCTTTATGCCGGGGAGCTGTTTTTT. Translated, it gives CSARFGNSGSVLYAGELFF.

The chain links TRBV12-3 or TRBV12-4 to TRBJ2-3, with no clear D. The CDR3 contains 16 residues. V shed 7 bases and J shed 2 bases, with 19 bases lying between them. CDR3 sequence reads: CASILSRQSHTDTQYF. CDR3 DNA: TGTGCCAGCATACTCTCCCGGCAGAGTCACACAGATACGCAGTATTTT.